Sequencing of this TCR beta chain was carried out in a study of metastatic and nonmetastatic thyroid tumors. Background on the study: Repertoires from blood and tumor or nodule tissue of malignant and benign thyroid patients were compared.

Patients underwent thyroid surgery, and none had received any treatment before it. TCRdb used MiXCR to call clones anew from the PCR reads. The sample lists around 30,000 clones, approximately 16% occurring once. With regard to this clone: Its antigen remains unknown.

General observations from the study: For both blood and tumor, malignant thyroid tumors reportedly showed significantly higher TCR beta diversity than benign nodules did.

The receptor comes from a female donor with papillary thyroid cancer or a benign thyroid nodule (not recorded which). Some clones in this sample may be carry-over from other donors' samples. Specimen: blood.

The CDR3 DNA sequence: TGTGCCAGCAGTGTCAGTGGACAGGGGGGAAACACCATATATTTT. Translating gives CASSVSGQGGNTIYF. The chain joins TRBV28 to TRBJ1-3, with TRBD1 matching over 9 bases. V lost 5 bases to trimming and J lost 4 bases; unmatched junction nucleotides: 6. This CDR3 region has 15 residues. Germline V gene lookup returns CDR1 MDHEN and CDR2 SYDVKM.